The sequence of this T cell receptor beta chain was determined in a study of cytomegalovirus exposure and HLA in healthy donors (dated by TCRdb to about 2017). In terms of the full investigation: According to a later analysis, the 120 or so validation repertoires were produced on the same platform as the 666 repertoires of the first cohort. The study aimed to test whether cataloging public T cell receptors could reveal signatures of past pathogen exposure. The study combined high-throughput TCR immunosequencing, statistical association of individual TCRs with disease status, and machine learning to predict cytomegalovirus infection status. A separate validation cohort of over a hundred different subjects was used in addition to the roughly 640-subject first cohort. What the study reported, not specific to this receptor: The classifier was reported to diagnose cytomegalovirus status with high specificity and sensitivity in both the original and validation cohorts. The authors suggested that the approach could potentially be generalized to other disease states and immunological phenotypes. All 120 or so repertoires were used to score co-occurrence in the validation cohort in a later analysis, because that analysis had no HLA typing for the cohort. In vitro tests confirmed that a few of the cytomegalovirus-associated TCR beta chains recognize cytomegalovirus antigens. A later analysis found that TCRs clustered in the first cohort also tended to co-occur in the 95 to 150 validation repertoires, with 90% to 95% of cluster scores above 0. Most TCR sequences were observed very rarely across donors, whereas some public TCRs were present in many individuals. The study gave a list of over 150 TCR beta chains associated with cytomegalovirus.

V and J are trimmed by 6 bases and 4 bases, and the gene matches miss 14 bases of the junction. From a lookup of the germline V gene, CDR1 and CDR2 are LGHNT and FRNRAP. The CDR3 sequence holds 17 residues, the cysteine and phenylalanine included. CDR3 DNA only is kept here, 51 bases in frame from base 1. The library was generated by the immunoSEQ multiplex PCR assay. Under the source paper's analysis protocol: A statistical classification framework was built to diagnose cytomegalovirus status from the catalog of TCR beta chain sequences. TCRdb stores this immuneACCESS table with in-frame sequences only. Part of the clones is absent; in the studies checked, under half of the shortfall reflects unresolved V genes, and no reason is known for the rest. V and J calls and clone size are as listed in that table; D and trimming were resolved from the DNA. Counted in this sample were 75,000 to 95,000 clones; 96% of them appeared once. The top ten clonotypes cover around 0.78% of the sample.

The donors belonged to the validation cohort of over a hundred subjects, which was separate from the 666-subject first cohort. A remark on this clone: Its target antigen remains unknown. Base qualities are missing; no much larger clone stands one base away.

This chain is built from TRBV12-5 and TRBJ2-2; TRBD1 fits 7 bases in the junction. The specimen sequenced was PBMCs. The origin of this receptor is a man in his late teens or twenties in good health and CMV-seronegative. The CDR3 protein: CASGLRGKGAGTGELFF. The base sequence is TGTGCTAGTGGCCTCAGGGGGAAGGGGGCAGGCACCGGGGAGCTGTTTTTT.